This T cell receptor (beta chain) was observed in a study of blood T cell repertoires in COVID-19. Assay: immunoSEQ multiplex PCR; the TCRdb copy retains only in-frame clones and omits some. The data hold 95,000 to 110,000 clones, with about 92% observed a single time. The germline V and J ends were trimmed by 6 bases and 5 bases, with 7 bases remaining between them. Germline V gene lookup returns CDR1 MNHEY and CDR2 SVGAGI. The CDR3 is made up of 12 amino acids. This clonotype was sampled from a woman aged 80 or over in a cohort sampled during active COVID-19. The J gene is TRBJ2-2, the V gene TRBV6-5; D call uncertain. The sequencing sample was made of peripheral blood. The CDR3 DNA follows: TGTGCCAGCAGGTCCGGGACCGGGGAGCTGTTTTTT. This sequence encodes CASRSGTGELFF.